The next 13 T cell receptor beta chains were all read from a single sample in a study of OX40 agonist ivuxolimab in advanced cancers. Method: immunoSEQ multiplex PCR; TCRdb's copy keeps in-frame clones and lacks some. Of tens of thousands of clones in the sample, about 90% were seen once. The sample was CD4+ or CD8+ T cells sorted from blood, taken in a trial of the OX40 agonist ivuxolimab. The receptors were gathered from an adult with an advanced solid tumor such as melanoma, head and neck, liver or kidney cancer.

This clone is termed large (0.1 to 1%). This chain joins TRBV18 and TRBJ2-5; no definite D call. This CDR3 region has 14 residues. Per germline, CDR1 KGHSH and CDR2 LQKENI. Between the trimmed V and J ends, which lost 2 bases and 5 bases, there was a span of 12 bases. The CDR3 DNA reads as TGTGCCAGCTCACCAATGGAGCAAACGGAGACCCAGTACTTC. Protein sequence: CASSPMEQTETQYF. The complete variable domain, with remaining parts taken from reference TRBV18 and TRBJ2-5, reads NAGVMQNPRHLVRRRGQEARLRCSPMKGHSHVYWYRQLPEEGLKFMVYLQKENIIDESGMPKERFSAEFPKEGPSILRIQQVVRGDSAAYFCASSPMEQTETQYFGPGTRLLVL.

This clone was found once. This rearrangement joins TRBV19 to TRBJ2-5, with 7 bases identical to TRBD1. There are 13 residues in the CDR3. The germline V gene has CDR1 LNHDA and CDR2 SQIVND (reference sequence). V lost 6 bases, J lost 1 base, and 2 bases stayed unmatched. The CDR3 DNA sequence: TGTGCCAGTAGGGGGGACAGCCAAGAGACCCAGTACTTC. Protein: CASRGDSQETQYF.

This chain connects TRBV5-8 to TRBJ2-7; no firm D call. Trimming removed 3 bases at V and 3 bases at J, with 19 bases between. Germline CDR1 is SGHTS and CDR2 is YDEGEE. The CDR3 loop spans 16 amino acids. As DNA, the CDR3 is TGTGCCAGCAGCTACCGGCGGAAAGGGTGGGACTACGAGCAGTACTTC. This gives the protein CASSYRRKGWDYEQYF.

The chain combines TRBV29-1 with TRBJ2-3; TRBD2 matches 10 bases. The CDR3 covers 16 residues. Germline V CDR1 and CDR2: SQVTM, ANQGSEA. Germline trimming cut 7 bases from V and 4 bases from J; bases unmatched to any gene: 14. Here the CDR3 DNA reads TGCAGCGCGGAACGGGCTAGCGGGAGTAGTCCAGATACGCAGTATTTT. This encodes CSAERASGSSPDTQYF.

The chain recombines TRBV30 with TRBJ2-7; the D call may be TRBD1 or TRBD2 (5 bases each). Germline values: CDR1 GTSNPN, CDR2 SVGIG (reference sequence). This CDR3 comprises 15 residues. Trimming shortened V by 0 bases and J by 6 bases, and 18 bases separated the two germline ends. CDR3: CAWSVLGRAGREQYF. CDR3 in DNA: TGTGCCTGGAGTGTATTGGGGCGGGCAGGGCGCGAGCAGTACTTC.

The DNA for the CDR3 is TGTGCCAGCAGTTTACGAGGGGTATACGAGCAGTACTTC. Translating it yields CASSLRGVYEQYF. The chain uses TRBV6-1 and TRBJ2-7; D could derive from TRBD1 or TRBD2 (5 bases each). Germline-derived CDR1 and CDR2 are MNHNS and SASEGT. V was shortened by 5 bases and J by 4 bases, with 12 bases between the two germline ends. This CDR3 is 13 amino acids long.

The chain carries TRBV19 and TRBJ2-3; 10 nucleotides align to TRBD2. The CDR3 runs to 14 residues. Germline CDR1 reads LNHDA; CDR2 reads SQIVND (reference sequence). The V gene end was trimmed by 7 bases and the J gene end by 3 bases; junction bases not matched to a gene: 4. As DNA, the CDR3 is TGTGCCAGTACTCTAGCGGGAGCGACAGATACGCAGTATTTT. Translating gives CASTLAGATDTQYF.

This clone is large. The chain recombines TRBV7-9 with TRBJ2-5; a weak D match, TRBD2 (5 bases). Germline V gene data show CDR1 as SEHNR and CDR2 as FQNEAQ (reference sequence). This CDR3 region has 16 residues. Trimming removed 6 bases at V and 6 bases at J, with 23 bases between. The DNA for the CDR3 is TGTGCCAGCAGTACGGGATTCCAAGGCGTTGGGAAGACCCAGTACTTC. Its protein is CASSTGFQGVGKTQYF.

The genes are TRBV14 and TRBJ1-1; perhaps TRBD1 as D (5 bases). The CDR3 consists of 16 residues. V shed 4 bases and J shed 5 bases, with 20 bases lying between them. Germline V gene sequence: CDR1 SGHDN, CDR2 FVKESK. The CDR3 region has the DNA TGTGCCAGCAGCCCGACAGTCTCCTGGTGGAGGACTGAAGCTTTCTTT. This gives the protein CASSPTVSWWRTEAFF.

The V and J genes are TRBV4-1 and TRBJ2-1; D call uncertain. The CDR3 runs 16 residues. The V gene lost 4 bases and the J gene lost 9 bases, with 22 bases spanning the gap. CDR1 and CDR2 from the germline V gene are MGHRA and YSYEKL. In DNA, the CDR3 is TGCGCCAGCAGCCCTAATGACCCGGATCCTCTGGGTGAGCAGTTCTTC. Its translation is CASSPNDPDPLGEQFF.

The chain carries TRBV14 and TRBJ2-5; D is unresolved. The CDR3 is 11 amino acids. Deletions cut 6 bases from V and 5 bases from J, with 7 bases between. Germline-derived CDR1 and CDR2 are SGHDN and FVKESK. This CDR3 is CASSSWETQYF. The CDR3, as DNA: TGTGCCAGCAGTTCTTGGGAGACCCAGTACTTC.

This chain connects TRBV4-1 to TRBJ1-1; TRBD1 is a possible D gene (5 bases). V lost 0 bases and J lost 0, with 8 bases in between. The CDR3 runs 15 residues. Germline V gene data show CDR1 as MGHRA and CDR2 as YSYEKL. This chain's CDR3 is CASSQDRGMNTEAFF. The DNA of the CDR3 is TGCGCCAGCAGCCAAGATCGGGGGATGAACACTGAAGCTTTCTTT.

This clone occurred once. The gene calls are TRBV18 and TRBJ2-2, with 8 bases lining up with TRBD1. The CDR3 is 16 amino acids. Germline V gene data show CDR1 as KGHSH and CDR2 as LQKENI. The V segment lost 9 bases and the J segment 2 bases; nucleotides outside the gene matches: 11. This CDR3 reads CASRQGPSQNTGELFF. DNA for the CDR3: TGTGCCAGTCGACAGGGGCCAAGCCAAAACACCGGGGAGCTGTTTTTT.